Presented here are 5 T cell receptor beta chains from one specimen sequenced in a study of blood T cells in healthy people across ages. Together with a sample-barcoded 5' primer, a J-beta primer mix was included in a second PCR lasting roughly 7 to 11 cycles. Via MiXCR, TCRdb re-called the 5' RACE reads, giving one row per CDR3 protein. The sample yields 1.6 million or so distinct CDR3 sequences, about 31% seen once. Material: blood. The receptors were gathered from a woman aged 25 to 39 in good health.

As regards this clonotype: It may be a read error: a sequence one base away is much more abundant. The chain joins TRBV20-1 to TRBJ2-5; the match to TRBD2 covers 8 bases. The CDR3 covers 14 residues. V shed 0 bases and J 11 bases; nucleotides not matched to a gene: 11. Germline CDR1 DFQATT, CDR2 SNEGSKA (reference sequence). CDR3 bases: TGCAGTGCTAGAGATGGTATAGCGGGGAATGAGCAGTACTTC. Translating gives CSARDGIAGNEQYF.

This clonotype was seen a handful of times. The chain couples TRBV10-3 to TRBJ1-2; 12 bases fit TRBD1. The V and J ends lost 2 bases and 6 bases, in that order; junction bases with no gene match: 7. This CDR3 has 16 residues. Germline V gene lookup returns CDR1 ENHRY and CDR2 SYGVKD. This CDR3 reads CAISEQSGTGGNGYTF. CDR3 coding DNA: TGTGCCATCAGTGAGCAAAGTGGGACAGGGGGCAATGGCTACACCTTC.

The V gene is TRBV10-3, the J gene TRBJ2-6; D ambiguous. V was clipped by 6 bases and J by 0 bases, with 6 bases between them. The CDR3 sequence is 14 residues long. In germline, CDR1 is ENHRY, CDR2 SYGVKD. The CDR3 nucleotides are TGTGCCATCAGCGAGACCTCTGGGGCCAACGTCCTGACTTTC. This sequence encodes CAISETSGANVLTF.

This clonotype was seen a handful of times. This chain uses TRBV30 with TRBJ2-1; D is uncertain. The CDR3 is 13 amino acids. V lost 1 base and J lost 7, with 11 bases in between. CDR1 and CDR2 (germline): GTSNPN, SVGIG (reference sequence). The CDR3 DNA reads TGTGCCTGGAGTGAAGGCCGGATGAATGAGCAGTTCTTC. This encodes CAWSEGRMNEQFF.

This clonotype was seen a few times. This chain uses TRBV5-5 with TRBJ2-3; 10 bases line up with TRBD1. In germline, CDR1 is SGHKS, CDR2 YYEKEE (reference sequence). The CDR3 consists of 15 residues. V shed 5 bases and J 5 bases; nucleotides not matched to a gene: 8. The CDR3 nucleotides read TGTGCCAGCAGGGGAGACAGGGGGCGGGAAGATACGCAGTATTTT. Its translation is CASRGDRGREDTQYF.